Each of the 14 T cell receptor beta chains below was sequenced from the same sample in a study of T cells in Graves' hyperthyroidism and ophthalmopathy. Template material for amplifying TCR beta CDR3 regions consisted of RNA transcripts. First-round RT-PCR targeting the TCR CDR3 was performed with the HTBI primer set. TCRdb redid the calling of the multiplex PCR reads with MiXCR, one entry per CDR3 protein. The table has around 800,000 distinct CDR3 sequences, 35% to 45% seen once; the top ten hold 8.9%. The sequencing sample was made of blood. The receptors here all came from a man younger than 35 with Graves' hyperthyroidism.

As for this clonotype: In this CDR3 the conserved last residue, phenylalanine or tryptophan, is missing, so a read error is likely. This chain joins TRBV2 and TRBJ2-2, with D hard to call. In germline, CDR1 is SNHLY, CDR2 FYNNEI. This CDR3 has 14 residues. Deletions cut 1 base from V and 4 bases from J, with 7 bases between. The CDR3 protein is CASSEVRSTGELFL. The CDR3 bases are TGTGCCAGCAGTGAAGTGAGATCCACCGGGGAGCTGTTTTTA.

This clonotype came up many times. This chain uses TRBV5-8 with TRBJ1-2, with D tentatively TRBD1 (5 bases). CDR1 and CDR2 from the germline V gene are SGHTS and YDEGEE. The V gene lost 4 bases and the J gene lost 4 bases, with 17 bases spanning the gap. CDR3 length equals 15 residues. CDR3 protein: CASSPTGKGTYGYTF. CDR3 nucleotide sequence: TGTGCCAGCAGCCCCACAGGCAAGGGGACCTATGGCTACACCTTC.

This clonotype has at least ten counts. The chain joins TRBV10-2 to TRBJ1-5, with D possibly matching TRBD1 (5 bases). The CDR3 spans 13 residues. CDR1 is WSHSY and CDR2 is SAAADI in the germline V gene. The ends were cut back, 8 bases at V and 4 bases at J, with 12 bases in the middle. In DNA form, the CDR3 reads TGCGCCAGCTTAGGACAAGTTAATCAGCCCCAGCATTTT. It codes for CASLGQVNQPQHF.

In its sample, this clonotype was seen a few times. The junction shows a germline mismatch at one end, possibly a read error. The CDR3 nucleotides read TGTGCCAACAGTGAAGAGTGGGGGAACGAGCAGTACTTC. Translated: CANSEEWGNEQYF. This sequence joins TRBV2 and TRBJ2-7; D may match TRBD1 or TRBD2 (5 bases each). This CDR3 contains 13 residues. Germline V CDR1 and CDR2: SNHLY, FYNNEI.

This clonotype was counted ten times or more. This chain uses TRBV20-1 with TRBJ1-1; 9 bases match TRBD1. The CDR3 is 13 amino acids. Germline-derived CDR1 and CDR2 are DFQATT and SNEGSKA (reference sequence). V was clipped by 7 bases and J by 1 base; unmatched bases: 4. In nucleotides, the CDR3 is TGCAGTGGAATACAGGGGGCGAACACTGAAGCTTTCTTT. Residues: CSGIQGANTEAFF.

This clonotype was recorded many times. This rearrangement joins TRBV7-6 to TRBJ1-1; no reliable D call. Between the trimmed V and J ends, which lost 1 base and 4 bases, there was a span of 13 bases. This CDR3 has 15 amino acids. Germline CDR1 and CDR2: SGHVS and FNYEAQ. The CDR3 nucleotides read TGTGCCAGCAGCTTAGAAATACAGCCATTCACTGAAGCTTTCTTT. Translated: CASSLEIQPFTEAFF.

The chain employs TRBV2 and TRBJ2-1; 8 bases fit TRBD1. Germline V gives CDR1 SNHLY, CDR2 FYNNEI. Trimming cost V 2 bases and J 4 bases; bases outside gene matches: 1. The length of the CDR3 is 14 residues. CDR3 nucleotide sequence: TGTGCCAGCAGTGAACGGACAGGGTACAATGAGCAGTTCTTC. It encodes CASSERTGYNEQFF.

The genes are TRBV29-1 and TRBJ1-1, with TRBD1 matching over 10 bases. J lost 3 bases, V lost 8 bases, and 9 bases had no gene match. Germline-derived CDR1 and CDR2 are SQVTM and ANQGSEA. CDR3 length: 14 amino acids. This CDR3 is CSLWRDRGHTEAFF. In nucleotides, the CDR3 is TGCAGCTTATGGAGGGACAGGGGACACACTGAAGCTTTCTTT.

The CDR3 protein is CASSEDTGFSPLHF. The DNA of the CDR3 is TGCGCCAGCAGCGAGGACACGGGGTTTTCACCCCTCCACTTT. The chain couples TRBV5-1 to TRBJ1-6, with D maybe TRBD1 (5 bases). The CDR3 covers 14 residues. Germline CDR1 is SGHRS and CDR2 is YFSETQ. V lost 4 bases and J lost 9, with 14 bases in between.

Concerning this clonotype itself: It may be a read error: a sequence one base away is much more abundant. CDR3 nucleotide sequence: TGTGCCAGCAGTTTCGTGGGTGCACCCCTCCACTTT. The encoded protein is CASSFVGAPLHF. The rearrangement uses TRBV2 and TRBJ1-6; D is ambiguous. V gave up 5 bases and J gave up 11 bases, with 10 bases separating them. Germline V gives CDR1 SNHLY, CDR2 FYNNEI. The CDR3 consists of 12 residues.

This rearrangement joins TRBV29-1 to TRBJ1-1; D gene unclear. The CDR3 runs to 13 residues. The germline V gene encodes CDR1 SQVTM and CDR2 ANQGSEA. Trimming removed 8 bases from V and 0 bases from J, with 13 bases in between. The CDR3 sequence: CSLDLGMNTEAFF. Here the CDR3 DNA reads TGCAGCTTAGATCTGGGAATGAACACTGAAGCTTTCTTT.

V and J are TRBV29-1 and TRBJ1-3; D unclear. Trimming took off 7 bases at V and 2 bases at J, with 9 bases between the two ends. Germline assignment: CDR1 SQVTM and CDR2 ANQGSEA. The length of the CDR3 is 12 residues. The CDR3 nucleotides are TGCAGCGGGGGAGTCACTGGAAACACCATATATTTT. Amino acid sequence: CSGGVTGNTIYF.

The sample holds a few counts of this clonotype. The J gene is TRBJ1-2, the V gene TRBV7-9; D might be TRBD1 (5 bases). The V gene's germline CDR1 is SEHNR and CDR2 FQNEAQ (reference sequence). The CDR3 length is 16 residues. Trimming took off 5 bases at V and 1 base at J, with 17 bases between the two ends. The CDR3 is CASSPGGGILNYGYTF. The CDR3 DNA reads TGTGCCAGCAGCCCCGGGGGAGGCATTCTTAACTATGGCTACACCTTC.

This clonotype was recorded many times. V gene TRBV7-6 combines with J gene TRBJ2-7; D remains ambiguous. Germline loops: CDR1 SGHVS, CDR2 FNYEAQ. CDR3 length: 12 residues. V was pared by 4 bases and J by 6 bases, with 10 bases between. This CDR3 is CASSSASGEQYF. CDR3 coding DNA: TGTGCCAGCAGCTCAGCGAGTGGCGAGCAGTACTTC. The variable domain in full, with the rest retrieved from reference TRBV7-6 and TRBJ2-7, is GAGVSQSPRYKVTKRGQDVALRCDPISGHVSLYWYRQALGQGPEFLTYFNYEAQQDKSGLPNDRFSAERPEGSISTLTIQRTEQRDSAMYRCASSSASGEQYFGPGTRLTVT.